These T cell receptor beta chains were read from a single sample in a study of blood T cell repertoires in COVID-19. The table came from immunoSEQ multiplex PCR; TCRdb's copy has only in-frame clones and leaves some out. The data show approximately 150,000 clones, with about 83% seen just once and about 19% held by the top ten. Sequencing was done on a sample of peripheral blood. The receptors originated from a woman in her seventies who had recovered from COVID-19. The CDR3 runs from the conserved cysteine through the conserved F or W. A D gene is named only where the DNA matches it firmly. Clone sizes are given selectively: once, few, many, or a class where the clone is expanded.

- | - | TRBJ2-4 | TRBV7-9 | TGTGCCAGCCGTGGGCCAGCCAAAAACATTCAGTACTTC | CASRGPAKNIQYF
TRBD1 | - | TRBJ2-7 | TRBV27 | TGTGCCAGCAGTTTTCGAAGGCAGGGGGTGTCGCGGCAGTACTTC | CASSFRRQGVSRQYF
TRBD2 | few | TRBJ2-5 | TRBV14 | TGTGCCAGCAGCCAAGATTCCGGACTAGCCCGAACCCAGTACTTC | CASSQDSGLARTQYF
- | - | TRBJ2-3 | TRBV7-2 | TGTGCCAGCACCCATGAGGCGGCCCGGAGGGGGCAGTATTTT | CASTHEAARRGQYF
- | - | TRBJ2-5 | TRBV7-2 | TGTGCCAGCAGGGAGCCACAAGAGACCCAGTACTTC | CASREPQETQYF
- | - | TRBJ1-2 | TRBV18 | TGTGCCAGCTCACCAGGGGGGGCCGGTGGCTACACCTTC | CASSPGGAGGYTF
TRBD1 | - | TRBJ2-6 | TRBV4-1 | TGCGCCAGCAGACAGGGGGCCAGCTCTGGGGCCAACGTCCTGACTTTC | CASRQGASSGANVLTF
- | - | TRBJ2-5 | TRBV20-1 | TGCAGTGCTAGTGGCGGATACCAAGAGACCCAGTACTTC | CSASGGYQETQYF
- | - | TRBJ2-1 | TRBV4-3 | TGCGCCAGCAGCCAAGACGAGGTCGATGAGCAGTTCTTC | CASSQDEVDEQFF
TRBD1 | few | TRBJ2-5 | TRBV7-9 | TGTGCCAGCAGCCCAGGACAGGCGGAGACCCAGTACTTC | CASSPGQAETQYF
TRBD2 | - | TRBJ2-4 | TRBV11-2 | TGTGCCAGCAGCCCGGGAGGGTCGTCGGCCAAAAACATTCAGTACTTC | CASSPGGSSAKNIQYF
TRBD2 | few | TRBJ2-7 | TRBV10-3 | TGTGCCATCAGGCCTTTCGGGGGGGTCCCCGAGCAGTACTTC | CAIRPFGGVPEQYF
- | - | TRBJ2-7 | TRBV5-1 | TGCGCCAGCAGCTTGGGCGCCTCCTACGAGCAGTACTTC | CASSLGASYEQYF